This T cell receptor (beta chain) is drawn from a study of monozygotic twins with inflammatory bowel disease. General study results and limits: People with IBD had fewer clonotypes in common with others than healthy twins did, especially with disease activity.

With respect to this clonotype: Its cognate antigen is unknown.

Staff drew a roughly 2.5 ml blood sample from each donor. Each UMI, carrying a 6-nucleotide sample barcode, came from template switching. TCRdb reprocessed the 5' RACE reads, keeping one entry per CDR3 protein, no DNA. Listed are some 150,000 distinct CDR3 sequences; about 8% falls within the top ten. CDR3 length: 13 amino acids. CDR1 is MNHEY and CDR2 is SMNVEV in the germline V gene (reference sequence). This sequence was found in a human donor with ulcerative colitis or Crohn's disease, or a healthy co-twin of an affected twin (not recorded which). The rearrangement uses TRBV27 and TRBJ2-7; absent DNA, TCRdb's TRBD1 call cannot be checked. Specimen: blood. The CDR3 is CASSPGGTYEQYF.